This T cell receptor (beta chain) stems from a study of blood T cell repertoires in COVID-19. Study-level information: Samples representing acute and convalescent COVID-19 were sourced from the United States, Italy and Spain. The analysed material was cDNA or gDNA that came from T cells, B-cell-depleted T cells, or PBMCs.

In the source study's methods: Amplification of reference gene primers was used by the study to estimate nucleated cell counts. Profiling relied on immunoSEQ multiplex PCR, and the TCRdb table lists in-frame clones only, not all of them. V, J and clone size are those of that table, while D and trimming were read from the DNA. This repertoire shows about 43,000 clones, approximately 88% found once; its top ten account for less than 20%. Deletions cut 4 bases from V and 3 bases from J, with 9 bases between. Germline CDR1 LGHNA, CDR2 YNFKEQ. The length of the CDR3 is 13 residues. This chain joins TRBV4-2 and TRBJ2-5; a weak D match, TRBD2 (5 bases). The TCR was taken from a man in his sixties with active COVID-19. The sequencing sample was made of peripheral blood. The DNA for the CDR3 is TGTGCCAGCAGCCTGGGGAGAGAAGAGACCCAGTACTTC. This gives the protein CASSLGREETQYF.